The 17 T cell receptor beta chains presented below share a single source sample, sequenced in a study of blood T cell repertoires in COVID-19. Assay: immunoSEQ multiplex PCR; the TCRdb copy retains only in-frame clones and omits some. The sample records approximately 57,000 clones, about 87% being singletons. Material: peripheral blood. The receptors derive from a man aged 50 to 60 with acute or convalescent COVID-19.

The rearrangement uses TRBV12-5 and TRBJ1-2; D not certain. Looked up from germline, CDR1 is LGHNT and CDR2 is FRNRAP. This CDR3 spans 15 amino acids. With 1 base removed from V and 6 bases from J, the gap between germline ends came to 15 bases. For the CDR3, the DNA is TGTGCTAGTGGTTTGGCGGCCGTCGGACTGCATGGCTACACCTTC. Its protein product is CASGLAAVGLHGYTF.

V gene TRBV27 combines with J gene TRBJ2-7, with unresolved D. Looked up from germline, CDR1 is MNHEY and CDR2 is SMNVEV (reference sequence). The CDR3 is 13 amino acids. The V end was cut by 2 bases, the J end by 3 bases, with 8 bases between. CDR3 DNA: TGTGCCAGCAGTTTAGGTGCAGACTACGAGCAGTACTTC. Protein: CASSLGADYEQYF.

The rearrangement uses TRBV7-3 and TRBJ1-1; 8 positions match TRBD1. The CDR3 covers 14 residues. Germline values: CDR1 SGHTA, CDR2 FQGTGA. V lost 5 bases and J lost 5; bases outside the gene matches: 7. The CDR3 sequence: CASSPQGAKTEAFF. In nucleotides, the CDR3 is TGTGCCAGCAGCCCCCAGGGGGCGAAAACTGAAGCTTTCTTT.

DNA of the CDR3: TGCGCCAGCAGCTTGCAGCGAGGAATCTACGAGCAGTACTTC. This encodes CASSLQRGIYEQYF. The V call is TRBV5-1, the J call TRBJ2-7; D call uncertain. Trimming took 1 base from V and 3 from J, leaving 11 bases between them. CDR3 length: 14 residues. Germline V gives CDR1 SGHRS, CDR2 YFSETQ.

The V and J genes are TRBV18 and TRBJ1-4; D gene uncertain. V lost 3 bases and J 10 bases, leaving 15 bases between the germline ends. CDR1 is KGHSH and CDR2 is LQKENI in the germline V gene. CDR3 length: 14 amino acids. CDR3: CASSPWASEGKLFF. CDR3 DNA: TGTGCCAGCTCACCCTGGGCCTCAGAAGGAAAACTGTTTTTT.

The rearrangement uses TRBV30 and TRBJ2-7, with 9 bases identical to TRBD1. The length of the CDR3 is 15 residues. J gave up 5 bases and V 2 bases, and 10 bases lay outside the gene matches. Germline V gene data show CDR1 as GTSNPN and CDR2 as SVGIG (reference sequence). The CDR3 DNA reads TGTGCCTGGAGTCTCCGGGACAGGGTTTTCCACGAGCAGTACTTC. Amino acids: CAWSLRDRVFHEQYF.

This chain uses TRBV9 with TRBJ1-2; 7 bases map to TRBD1. The CDR3 has 15 residues. Germline values: CDR1 SGDLS, CDR2 YYNGEE. Trimming took 4 bases from V and 4 from J; bases not matched to a gene: 10. The CDR3 is CASSPQTGPTYGYTF. The CDR3 DNA follows: TGTGCCAGCAGCCCGCAGACAGGGCCGACCTATGGCTACACCTTC.

This clone has just one count. CDR3 DNA sequence: TGTGCCAGCAGCTTGGACAGGGGGCAGGCAGATACGCAGTATTTT. This sequence encodes CASSLDRGQADTQYF. This sequence joins TRBV13 and TRBJ2-3; the match to TRBD1 covers 11 bases. The CDR3 length is 15 residues. V lost 3 bases, J lost 4 bases, and 3 bases stayed unmatched. Germline lookup yields CDR1 PRHDT and CDR2 FYEKMQ (reference sequence).

This chain joins TRBV3-1 (or the pseudogene TRBV3-2) and TRBJ2-1; a weak D match, TRBD2 (6 bases). Trimming removed 0 bases at V and 7 bases at J, with 13 bases between. The CDR3 is made up of 15 amino acids. Germline CDR1 and CDR2: LGHDT and YNNKEL (reference sequence). The CDR3 bases are TGTGCCAGCAGCCAAGAGGGGAGGAGGGTAAATGAGCAGTTCTTC. This codes for CASSQEGRRVNEQFF.

The V gene is TRBV29-1, the J gene TRBJ1-1; D gene uncertain. This CDR3 has 11 amino acids. Germline loops: CDR1 SQVTM, CDR2 ANQGSEA. Trimming shortened V by 4 bases and J by 1 base, and 4 bases separated the two germline ends. CDR3 protein: CSVGRNTEAFF. CDR3 DNA sequence: TGCAGCGTTGGTCGGAACACTGAAGCTTTCTTT.

The rearrangement joins TRBV7-9 to TRBJ1-3, with D possibly matching TRBD1 (6 bases). Germline CDR1 reads SEHNR; CDR2 reads FQNEAQ (reference sequence). The length of the CDR3 is 16 residues. Deletions cut 2 bases from V and 0 bases from J, with 11 bases between. The CDR3 DNA is TGTGCCAGCAGCTTACGTCAGGGGCGCTCTGGAAACACCATATATTTT. Its translation is CASSLRQGRSGNTIYF.

This chain connects TRBV5-4 to TRBJ2-1, with TRBD2 identical over 9 bases. CDR3 length equals 16 residues. Germline V CDR1 and CDR2: SGHNT, YYREEE (reference sequence). V lost 4 bases and J lost 6; bases outside the gene matches: 11. The CDR3 sequence: CASSPGGGGAANEQFF. CDR3 coding DNA: TGTGCCAGCAGCCCTGGTGGCGGGGGGGCAGCCAATGAGCAGTTCTTC. Drawing the rest from reference TRBV5-4 and TRBJ2-1, the complete variable domain is ETGVTQSPTHLIKTRGQQVTLRCSSQSGHNTVSWYQQALGQGPQFIFQYYREEENGRGNFPPRFSGLQFPNYSSELNVNALELDDSALYLCASSPGGGGAANEQFFGPGTRLTVL.

The chain couples TRBV5-1 to TRBJ1-2; TRBD1 might be the D (5 bases). Germline CDR1 reads SGHRS; CDR2 reads YFSETQ. This CDR3 contains 15 residues. V was clipped by 0 bases and J by 5 bases, with 14 bases between them. The CDR3 protein is CASSLAQGPSYGYTF. The CDR3 DNA follows: TGCGCCAGCAGCTTGGCCCAGGGCCCTAGTTATGGCTACACCTTC.

The chain couples TRBV5-4 to TRBJ2-7; 11 nucleotides match TRBD2. The CDR3 has 17 amino acids. J lost 6 bases, V lost 5 bases, and 16 bases had no gene match. The germline V gene encodes CDR1 SGHNT and CDR2 YYREEE (reference sequence). CDR3 region: CASSWTPGLAAVGEQYF. The CDR3 bases are TGTGCCAGCAGTTGGACCCCGGGACTAGCGGCAGTGGGCGAGCAGTACTTC. Full variable domain (remainder filled in from reference TRBV5-4 and TRBJ2-7): ETGVTQSPTHLIKTRGQQVTLRCSSQSGHNTVSWYQQALGQGPQFIFQYYREEENGRGNFPPRFSGLQFPNYSSELNVNALELDDSALYLCASSWTPGLAAVGEQYFGPGTRLTVT.

V gene TRBV11-1 combines with J gene TRBJ1-1; D is uncertain. Trimming removed 1 base from V and 0 bases from J, with 12 bases in between. The CDR3 is made up of 16 amino acids. Per germline, CDR1 SGHAT and CDR2 FQDESV (reference sequence). The chain's CDR3 is CASSLGTPTLNTEAFF. CDR3 in DNA: TGTGCCAGCAGCTTAGGAACACCCACCTTGAACACTGAAGCTTTCTTT. Together with reference TRBV11-1 and TRBJ1-1, the CDR3 gives the full variable domain: EAEVAQSPRYKITEKSQAVAFWCDPISGHATLYWYRQILGQGPELLVQFQDESVVDDSQLPKDRFSAERLKGVDSTLKIQPAELGDSAMYLCASSLGTPTLNTEAFFGQGTRLTVV.

The chain employs TRBV27 and TRBJ1-5, with 7 bases identical to TRBD1. Germline CDR1 MNHEY, CDR2 SMNVEV (reference sequence). The junction had 2 bases not matched to a gene; V was cut back by 2 bases and J by 4 bases. The CDR3 has 14 amino acids. CDR3 amino acids: CASSLRDSNQPQHF. The CDR3 nucleotides are TGTGCCAGCAGTTTAAGGGACAGTAATCAGCCCCAGCATTTT.

The table lists this clone with a count of one. The rearrangement joins TRBV4-2 to TRBJ1-2, with TRBD1 matching 7 bases. V dropped 0 bases and J dropped 6; count of bases not matched to a gene: 10. The CDR3 consists of 16 residues. The germline CDR1 and CDR2 sequences are LGHNA and YNFKEQ. The CDR3, as DNA: TGTGCCAGCAGCCAAGATCCCCTTACAGGGGAGGATGGCTACACCTTC. Encoded protein: CASSQDPLTGEDGYTF.